This TCR beta chain was identified in a study of T cell clonality in common variable immunodeficiency. Study-wide results and caveats: In common variable immunodeficiency, TCR beta chains reportedly carried fewer deletions and N-nucleotide insertions. Links between repertoire features and CVID complications were heterogeneity-limited. Fewer TCRbeta clones were shared among CVID subjects than controls. Compared with healthy controls, CVID subjects showed increased TCRbeta clonality, mostly in about a third.

Repertoires were generated with immunoSEQ multiplex PCR, while TCRdb's copy carries only in-frame clones and drops some. Observed in the sample are fewer than 25,000 clones, none of them singletons. This CDR3 has 18 residues. The V and J ends lost 2 bases and 2 bases respectively, with 19 bases between them. In germline, CDR1 is MNHNS, CDR2 SASEGT. Of note for this clone: Its specificity is unknown. The DNA ends 3 residues before the CDR3 does, and the rest of the CDR3 is filled in from the germline J gene.

This chain joins TRBV6-1 and TRBJ1-3, with no clear D. The sequence was obtained from a human donor with common variable immunodeficiency. Material for sequencing was peripheral blood mononuclear cells. The sequenced CDR3 bases are TGTGCCAGCAGTGAATGGTTCGCGTCAACCTCTGCTGGAAACACC. Residues: CASSEWFASTSAGNT. The CDR3, in full, reads CASSEWFASTSAGNTIYF.